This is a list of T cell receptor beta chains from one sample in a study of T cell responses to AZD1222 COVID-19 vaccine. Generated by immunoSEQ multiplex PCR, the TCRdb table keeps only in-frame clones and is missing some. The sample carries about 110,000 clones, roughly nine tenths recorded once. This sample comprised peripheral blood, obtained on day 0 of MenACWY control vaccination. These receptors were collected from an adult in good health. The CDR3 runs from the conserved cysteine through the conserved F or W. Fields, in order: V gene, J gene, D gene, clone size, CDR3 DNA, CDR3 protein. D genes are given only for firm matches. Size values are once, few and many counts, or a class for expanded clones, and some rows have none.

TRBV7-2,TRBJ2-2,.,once,TGTGCCAGCAGCTTGCTACCCGGGGGCATCGGGGAGCTGTTTTTT,CASSLLPGGIGELFF
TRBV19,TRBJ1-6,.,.,TGTGCCAGTACTTCAGGGTATAGTGATTCACCCCTCCACTTT,CASTSGYSDSPLHF
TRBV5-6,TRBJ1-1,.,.,TGTGCCAGCAGCCCACCGGGGGGCTTCATCGTGAACACTGAAGCTTTCTTT,CASSPPGGFIVNTEAFF
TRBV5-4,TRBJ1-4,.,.,TGTGCCAGCAGCTTGCAGGGCAGGGCTAATGAAAAACTGTTTTTT,CASSLQGRANEKLFF
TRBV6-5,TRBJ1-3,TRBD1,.,TGTGCCAGCAGTTACGACAGGGGCTCGGCAAACACCATATATTTT,CASSYDRGSANTIYF
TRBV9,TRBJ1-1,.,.,TGTGCCAGCAGCACCGAGACAAGCATGAACACTGAAGCTTTCTTT,CASSTETSMNTEAFF
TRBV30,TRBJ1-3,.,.,TGTGCCTGGCTGGGCTCTGGAAACACCATATATTTT,CAWLGSGNTIYF
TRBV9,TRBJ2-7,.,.,TGTGCCAGCAGCGTATCGGTGGATCCCTACGAGCAGTACTTC,CASSVSVDPYEQYF
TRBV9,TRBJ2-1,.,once,TGTGCCAGCAGCGTAGTTCGGGGGAGCTCCTACAATGAGCAGTTCTTC,CASSVVRGSSYNEQFF
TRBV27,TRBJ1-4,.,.,TGTGCCAGCAGTTTATTCGGCTTGACGGCTGGGGGTACTAATGAAAAACTGTTTTTT,CASSLFGLTAGGTNEKLFF
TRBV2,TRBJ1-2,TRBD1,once,TGTGCCAGCCCGACAGACAGGGGGCAATATGGCTACACCTTC,CASPTDRGQYGYTF
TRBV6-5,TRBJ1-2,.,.,TGTGCCATCCACTGGGATACTAACTATGGCTACACCTTC,CAIHWDTNYGYTF
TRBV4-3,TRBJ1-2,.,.,TGCGCCAGCAGCCAAGATTTAACCCCAGATAACTATGGCTACACCTTC,CASSQDLTPDNYGYTF
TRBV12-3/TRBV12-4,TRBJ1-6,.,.,TGTGCCAGCAGGCCTGACGGTCATTCACCCCTCCACTTT,CASRPDGHSPLHF
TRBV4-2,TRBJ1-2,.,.,TGTGCCAGCAGCCAAGATGGGGTCGTAGGGGGGCAAGGCTACACCTTC,CASSQDGVVGGQGYTF
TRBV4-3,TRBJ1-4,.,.,TGCGCCAGCAGCACAGAAACCCCTCCGCTGGGGGTAGGAGAAAAACTGTTTTTT,CASSTETPPLGVGEKLFF
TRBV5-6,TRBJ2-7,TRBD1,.,TGTGCCAGCAGGAGACAGGGGGCGAGGGAGCAGTACTTC,CASRRQGAREQYF
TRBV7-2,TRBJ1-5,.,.,TGTGCCAGCAGCTTCTTGCAAAATAGCAATCAGCCCCAGCATTTT,CASSFLQNSNQPQHF
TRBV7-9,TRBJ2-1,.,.,TGTGCCAGCAGCGCAACAGGGACTCTCTACAATGAGCAGTTCTTC,CASSATGTLYNEQFF
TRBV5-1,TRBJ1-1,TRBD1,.,TGCGCCAGCAGCTTGGGCCCACAGGGGGGGGACACTGAAGCTTTCTTT,CASSLGPQGGDTEAFF
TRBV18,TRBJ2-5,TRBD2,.,TGTGCCAGCTCACCCCAAAGACTAGCCCCACGGGCCCAGTACTTC,CASSPQRLAPRAQYF
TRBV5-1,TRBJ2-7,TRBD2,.,TGCGCCAGCAGCTTGAGTAGCGGGATCTCCTACGAGCAGTACTTC,CASSLSSGISYEQYF
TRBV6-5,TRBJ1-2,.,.,TGTGCCAGCAGACGGATAGTAGATGGCTACACCTTC,CASRRIVDGYTF
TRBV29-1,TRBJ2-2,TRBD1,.,TGCAGCGTTGAAGCTACCGGGACAGGGGCCGGGGAGCTGTTTTTT,CSVEATGTGAGELFF
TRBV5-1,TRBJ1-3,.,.,TGCGCCAGCAGCTTGGAGGGGGTGGCAGGAAACACCATATATTTT,CASSLEGVAGNTIYF
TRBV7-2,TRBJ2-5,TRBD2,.,TGTGCCAGCCGGGGAGGGCCAAGCCAAGAGACCCAGTACTTC,CASRGGPSQETQYF
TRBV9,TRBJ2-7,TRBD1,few,TGTGCCAGCAGCGGAGGGACAGGGGGCTCCTACGAGCAGTACTTC,CASSGGTGGSYEQYF
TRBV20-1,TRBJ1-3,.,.,TGCAGTGCTAGTCCAGAAAACACTGGAAACACCATATATTTT,CSASPENTGNTIYF
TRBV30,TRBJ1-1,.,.,TGTGCCTGGAGTGCTCAGGTGAACACTGAAGCTTTCTTT,CAWSAQVNTEAFF
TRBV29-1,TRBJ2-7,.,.,TGCAGCGTTGGGAAGGGGAGCTCCTACGAGCAGTACTTC,CSVGKGSSYEQYF
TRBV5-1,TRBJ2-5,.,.,TGCGCCAGCAGCTCACCCTTGGGGGAGACCCAGTACTTC,CASSSPLGETQYF
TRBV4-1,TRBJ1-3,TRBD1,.,TGCGCCAGCAGCCAAGATCTACAGGGGGCAGGAGGAAACACCATATATTTT,CASSQDLQGAGGNTIYF
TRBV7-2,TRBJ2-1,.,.,TGTGCCAGCAGCCCAAGACTATCCGGGGGCATGGGTGAGCAGTTCTTC,CASSPRLSGGMGEQFF
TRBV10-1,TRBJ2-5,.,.,TGCGCCAGCAGTGGAGGGCAGGTGGAGACCCAGTACTTC,CASSGGQVETQYF
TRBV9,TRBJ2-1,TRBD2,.,TGTGCCAGCAGCCCAACTAGCGGGGGAGTCAATGAGCAGTTCTTC,CASSPTSGGVNEQFF
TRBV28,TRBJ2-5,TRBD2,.,TGTGCCAGCAGTTCCTCCCAGCGGGGGCCAACACACCAAGAGACCCAGTACTTC,CASSSSQRGPTHQETQYF
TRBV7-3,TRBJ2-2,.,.,TGTGCCAGCAGCCCCCAAGCGGTGAACACCGGGGAGCTGTTTTTT,CASSPQAVNTGELFF
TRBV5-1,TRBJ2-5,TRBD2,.,TGCGCCAGCAGCTTGACCCCGGGGGGGGATGGAAAGACCCAGTACTTC,CASSLTPGGDGKTQYF
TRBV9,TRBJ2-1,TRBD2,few,TGTGCCAGCAGCGTACGGGCTAGCGGGGGACAATACAATGAGCAGTTCTTC,CASSVRASGGQYNEQFF
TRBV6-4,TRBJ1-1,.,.,TGTGCCAGCAGTGAGAGGGAAGGGACTGAAGCTTTCTTT,CASSEREGTEAFF
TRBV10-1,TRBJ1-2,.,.,TGCGCCAGCAGCCTCGGGTCGGACTATGGCTACACCTTC,CASSLGSDYGYTF
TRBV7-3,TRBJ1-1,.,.,TGTGCCAGCAGCTTAAGAGGAGGGGTGAACACTGAAGCTTTCTTT,CASSLRGGVNTEAFF
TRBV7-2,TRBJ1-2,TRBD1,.,TGTGCCAGCGGGGACAGGGGGAGGTTATCTGGCTACACCTTC,CASGDRGRLSGYTF
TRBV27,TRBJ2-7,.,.,TGTGCCAGCAGTTTAACAGGGCCCTACGAGCAGTACTTC,CASSLTGPYEQYF
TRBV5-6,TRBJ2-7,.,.,TGTGCCAGCAGCTTTGGCGGTTCCTACGAGCAGTACTTC,CASSFGGSYEQYF
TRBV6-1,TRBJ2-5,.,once,TGTGCCAGCAGTGAAGCGGTGGCGGCAGGGGGGGAAGAGACCCAGTACTTC,CASSEAVAAGGEETQYF
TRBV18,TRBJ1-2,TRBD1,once,TGTGCCAGCTCACCCCGAACAGGGGTTAACTATGGCTACACCTTC,CASSPRTGVNYGYTF
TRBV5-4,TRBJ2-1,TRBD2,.,TGTGCCAGCAGCTTGGGCCCCGGACTAGCGGGGATATACAATGAGCAGTTCTTC,CASSLGPGLAGIYNEQFF